These 30 T cell receptor beta chains were sequenced from one sample in a study of shared clonotypes between healthy human individuals. Sequencing was performed with immunoSEQ multiplex PCR; in TCRdb, only in-frame clones are kept and a portion is missing. This table has 650,000 to 800,000 clones, roughly two thirds appearing once. The sample comprised memory CD4+ T cells sorted from blood. Described subset: CD45RA-negative fraction. The source of these receptors is a woman aged 25 to 39 in good health.

In this sample, this clone turned up a few times. The V and J genes are TRBV5-1 and TRBJ2-1; the match to TRBD2 covers 7 bases. Trimming took 1 base from V and 8 from J; bases not matched to a gene: 3. The CDR3 totals 13 residues. Looked up from germline, CDR1 is SGHRS and CDR2 is YFSETQ. Written as DNA, the CDR3 is TGCGCCAGCAGCTTGAGGGGAGGGGATGAGCAGTTCTTC. It yields the protein CASSLRGGDEQFF.

The CDR3 DNA sequence: TGTGCCAGCAGCGTGGACAGGGGGCGCACAGATACGCAGTATTTT. It is translated as CASSVDRGRTDTQYF. J is TRBJ2-3 and V is TRBV5-4; 11 bases are a match to TRBD1. After removal of 4 bases from V and 1 base from J, the junction contained 2 bases not matched to a gene. Per germline, CDR1 SGHNT and CDR2 YYREEE (reference sequence). The CDR3 is 15 amino acids.

This clone was seen once. This sequence joins TRBV21-1 and TRBJ1-1; the D call in the table, TRBD1, was not verified against the DNA. TRBV21-1 is a pseudogene segment. This CDR3 is built from 15 residues. This CDR3 is CASSRPGHQNTEAFF. In DNA, the CDR3 is TGTGCCAGCTCTAGACCGGGACACCAGAACACTGAAGCTTTCTTT.

The chain carries TRBV7-2 and TRBJ2-3; D remains ambiguous. The germline V gene has CDR1 SGHTA and CDR2 FQGNSA. There are 14 residues in the CDR3. Between the trimmed V and J ends, which lost 2 bases and 3 bases, there was a span of 9 bases. The CDR3 sequence: CASSLRYSTDTQYF. CDR3 DNA sequence: TGTGCCAGCAGCTTACGATATAGTACAGATACGCAGTATTTT. Drawing the rest from reference TRBV7-2 and TRBJ2-3, the complete variable domain is GAGVSQSPSNKVTEKGKDVELRCDPISGHTALYWYRQSLGQGLEFLIYFQGNSAPDKSGLPSDRFSAERTGGSVSTLTIQRTQQEDSAVYLCASSLRYSTDTQYFGPGTRLTVL.

The chain employs TRBV28 and TRBJ2-1; perhaps D is TRBD1 or TRBD2 (5 bases each). Germline V gives CDR1 MDHEN, CDR2 SYDVKM. The CDR3 is 15 residues long. V was clipped by 6 bases and J by 0 bases, with 12 bases between them. CDR3 nucleotide sequence: TGTGCCAGCAGAAACGGGGCCAGCTCCTACAATGAGCAGTTCTTC. It yields the protein CASRNGASSYNEQFF. The full variable domain, its missing parts supplied by reference TRBV28 and TRBJ2-1, is DVKVTQSSRYLVKRTGEKVFLECVQDMDHENMFWYRQDPGLGLRLIYFSYDVKMKEKGDIPEGYSVSREKKERFSLILESASTNQTSMYLCASRNGASSYNEQFFGPGTRLTVL.

V usage is TRBV28 and J usage is TRBJ2-1; 7 nucleotides agree with TRBD1. V lost 7 bases to trimming and J lost 4 bases; unmatched junction nucleotides: 7. Germline loops: CDR1 MDHEN, CDR2 SYDVKM. CDR3 length: 14 amino acids. In DNA, the CDR3 is TGTGCCAGCATTCTCGGGACAGCATACAATGAGCAGTTCTTC. Translating it yields CASILGTAYNEQFF.

The chain carries TRBV7-2 and TRBJ2-1; 7 bases fit TRBD2. Germline values: CDR1 SGHTA, CDR2 FQGNSA. The CDR3 totals 14 residues. Losses at the gene ends were 1 base for V and 6 bases for J; bases not matched to a gene: 3. Written as DNA, the CDR3 is TGTGCCAGCAGCTTAGGGGCTAGCGGCAATGAGCAGTTCTTC. Encoded protein: CASSLGASGNEQFF.

The rearrangement links TRBV28 to TRBJ2-7; possible D gene TRBD2, 5 bases. Trimming pared 4 bases from V and 7 bases from J, leaving 17 bases between. The CDR3 is 14 residues long. From germline, CDR1 is MDHEN and CDR2 SYDVKM. CDR3 sequence (DNA): TGTGCCAGCAGTTACCTTGAGAGGGCGAGGGAGCAGTACTTC. Translation: CASSYLERAREQYF.

This clone has ten or more counts. This chain links TRBV28 with TRBJ1-4, with TRBD1 matching 8 bases. The junction had 15 bases not matched to a gene; V was cut back by 6 bases and J by 9 bases. The CDR3 has 16 residues. CDR1 MDHEN and CDR2 SYDVKM come from the germline V gene. CDR3 in amino acids: CASSRNTGQGLKKLFF. CDR3 nucleotides: TGTGCCAGCAGCAGGAATACCGGACAGGGCTTGAAAAAACTGTTTTTT.

V and J are TRBV29-1 and TRBJ1-1, with D hard to call. Trimming left V 3 bases short and J 0 bases short, with 2 bases between. The V gene's germline CDR1 is SQVTM and CDR2 ANQGSEA. The CDR3 covers 11 residues. The CDR3 spells CSVDMNTEAFF. CDR3 DNA sequence: TGCAGCGTTGACATGAACACTGAAGCTTTCTTT.

The chain employs TRBV5-1 and TRBJ1-1; 9 bases agree with TRBD1. Germline CDR1 and CDR2: SGHRS and YFSETQ. The trim removed 4 bases at V and 10 bases at J, leaving 14 bases unmatched. The CDR3 extends over 15 amino acids. CDR3 DNA: TGCGCCAGCAGCCCTCTGGGGACAGGGATGGAAAGAGCTTTCTTT. Translated, it gives CASSPLGTGMERAFF. Using reference TRBV5-1 and TRBJ1-1 for the parts outside the CDR3, the full variable domain is KAGVTQTPRYLIKTRGQQVTLSCSPISGHRSVSWYQQTPGQGLQFLFEYFSETQRNKGNFPGRFSGRQFSNSRSEMNVSTLELGDSALYLCASSPLGTGMERAFFGQGTRLTVV.

The chain carries TRBV13 and TRBJ2-2, with D perhaps matching TRBD1 (7 bases). This CDR3 spans 16 amino acids. Germline V gene sequence: CDR1 PRHDT, CDR2 FYEKMQ (reference sequence). Trimming cost V 9 bases and J 0 bases, with 17 bases left between them. The DNA of the CDR3 is TGTGCCAGTCGCGGGACAGCTATCTCGAACACCGGGGAGCTGTTTTTT. Amino acids: CASRGTAISNTGELFF.

This clone turned up a few times. The chain employs TRBV7-6 and TRBJ2-3; no clear D. The CDR3 is 16 residues long. Germline assignment: CDR1 SGHVS and CDR2 FNYEAQ. Trimming took off 2 bases at V and 0 bases at J, with 12 bases between the two ends. CDR3: CASSLLPGPSTDTQYF. CDR3 coding DNA: TGTGCCAGCAGCTTACTGCCAGGCCCTAGCACAGATACGCAGTATTTT.

This clone has more than one count but fewer than ten. CDR3 loop: CASSSGLEAGETQYF. The CDR3 nucleotides are TGTGCCAGCAGCTCTGGGCTAGAGGCTGGAGAGACCCAGTACTTC. The chain joins TRBV28 to TRBJ2-5; D gene uncertain. The CDR3 is made up of 15 amino acids. CDR1 is MDHEN and CDR2 is SYDVKM in the germline V gene. V was cut by 6 bases and J by 4 bases, with 18 bases left in between.

As to this clone: The same CDR3 can be traced to other DNA sequences in this sample. The V and J genes are TRBV5-4 and TRBJ2-5; D perhaps matches TRBD2 (7 bases). V gave up 0 bases and J gave up 5 bases, with 14 bases separating them. Germline CDR1 is SGHNT and CDR2 is YYREEE (reference sequence). CDR3 length equals 15 residues. The CDR3 nucleotides read TGTGCCAGCAGCTTGGCCGGGGGGCCGGGGGAGACCCAGTACTTC. Protein sequence: CASSLAGGPGETQYF. Full variable domain (outside the CDR3, taken from reference TRBV5-4 and TRBJ2-5): ETGVTQSPTHLIKTRGQQVTLRCSSQSGHNTVSWYQQALGQGPQFIFQYYREEENGRGNFPPRFSGLQFPNYSSELNVNALELDDSALYLCASSLAGGPGETQYFGPGTRLLVL.

The CDR3 loop reads CASTDKSSGYNEQFF. As DNA, the CDR3 is TGCGCCAGCACCGATAAGAGCTCGGGCTACAATGAGCAGTTCTTC. This chain links TRBV5-1 with TRBJ2-1; D unresolved. CDR1 SGHRS and CDR2 YFSETQ come from the germline V gene. This CDR3 comprises 15 residues. Trimming removed 6 bases from V and 3 bases from J, with 16 bases in between.

Comment on this clone: A read error likely explains this, since a far larger clone differs by one base. Other DNA sequences in the same sample also yield this CDR3. The V gene is TRBV28, the J gene TRBJ2-3, with 8 bases fitting TRBD2. CDR3 length: 18 residues. CDR1 MDHEN and CDR2 SYDVKM come from the germline V gene. V gave up 6 bases and J gave up 3 bases; unmatched junction bases: 17. The CDR3 loop reads CASRSGLGTRRTTDTQYF. CDR3 DNA sequence: TGTGCCAGCAGGTCAGGCCTGGGGACTAGGAGGACTACAGATACGCAGTATTTT.

The CDR3 nucleotides are TGTGCCAGCAGCTTAAGTCCATTCGGGGGGCGCAGCGGGGCCAACGTCCTGACTTTC. Protein sequence: CASSLSPFGGRSGANVLTF. The V gene is TRBV7-2, the J gene TRBJ2-6, with D perhaps matching TRBD2 (7 bases). The length of the CDR3 is 19 residues. Germline lookup yields CDR1 SGHTA and CDR2 FQGNSA. V was pared by 2 bases and J by 4 bases, with 21 bases between. Filled out from reference TRBV7-2 and TRBJ2-6, the complete variable domain reads GAGVSQSPSNKVTEKGKDVELRCDPISGHTALYWYRQSLGQGLEFLIYFQGNSAPDKSGLPSDRFSAERTGGSVSTLTIQRTQQEDSAVYLCASSLSPFGGRSGANVLTFGAGSRLTVL.

The chain employs TRBV7-6 and TRBJ2-7; D may correspond to TRBD1 or TRBD2 (5 bases each). Trimming left V 5 bases short and J 4 bases short, with 12 bases between. This CDR3 comprises 13 residues. Germline V lookup: CDR1 SGHVS, CDR2 FNYEAQ. The CDR3 reads CASSPGADYEQYF. The CDR3 DNA reads TGTGCCAGCAGCCCCGGGGCTGATTACGAGCAGTACTTC.

The chain couples TRBV11-2 to TRBJ2-7, with 7 bases that match TRBD1. V trimming: 5 bases; J trimming: 4 bases; junction bases outside the gene matches: 11. Germline V gene lookup returns CDR1 SGHAT and CDR2 FQNNGV. CDR3 size: 15 residues. Here the CDR3 reads CASSVGDRLFYEQYF. The CDR3 DNA follows: TGTGCCAGCAGCGTTGGGGACAGACTCTTTTACGAGCAGTACTTC. Looking up the rest from reference TRBV11-2 and TRBJ2-7 gives the full variable domain: EAGVAQSPRYKIIEKRQSVAFWCNPISGHATLYWYQQILGQGPKLLIQFQNNGVVDDSQLPKDRFSAERLKGVDSTLKIQPAKLEDSAVYLCASSVGDRLFYEQYFGPGTRLTVT.

The chain carries TRBV27 and TRBJ1-2, with D unresolved. The CDR3 is 14 amino acids. Trimming shortened V by 0 bases and J by 4 bases, and 9 bases separated the two germline ends. From germline, CDR1 is MNHEY and CDR2 SMNVEV (reference sequence). The CDR3 DNA sequence: TGTGCCAGCAGTTTATCGTACTGGTCCTATGGCTACACCTTC. Amino acids: CASSLSYWSYGYTF.

This chain joins TRBV6-5 and TRBJ1-4; unclear D gene. The CDR3 length is 16 residues. V was pared by 0 bases and J by 0 bases, with 8 bases between. Germline V gives CDR1 MNHEY, CDR2 SVGAGI. CDR3 amino acids: CASSYSTGTTNEKLFF. The CDR3 coding sequence is TGTGCCAGCAGTTACTCGACCGGGACAACTAATGAAAAACTGTTTTTT.

About this clone itself: Additional DNA sequences in this sample encode the identical CDR3. The V and J genes are TRBV27 and TRBJ2-7, with 9 bases matching TRBD2. Germline lookup yields CDR1 MNHEY and CDR2 SMNVEV (reference sequence). Losses at the gene ends were 2 bases for V and 3 bases for J; bases not matched to a gene: 2. The CDR3 covers 14 residues. The CDR3 region is CASSLAGGFYEQYF. In DNA, the CDR3 is TGTGCCAGCAGTTTAGCGGGGGGGTTCTACGAGCAGTACTTC.

The chain is built from TRBV7-2 and TRBJ2-5; no clear D. Germline V gene lookup returns CDR1 SGHTA and CDR2 FQGNSA. CDR3 length: 14 residues. Deletions cut 8 bases from V and 2 bases from J, with 15 bases between. The CDR3 sequence: CASRSAAVQETQYF. The CDR3, as DNA: TGTGCCAGCCGATCCGCGGCGGTTCAAGAGACCCAGTACTTC.

This chain joins TRBV21-1 and TRBJ1-1. TRBV21-1 is a pseudogene. The CDR3 length is 16 residues. This CDR3 is CASSTHMPFLNTEAFF. DNA for the CDR3: TGTGCCAGCAGCACCCATATGCCCTTTTTGAACACTGAAGCTTTCTTT.

The chain employs TRBV28 and TRBJ2-3; the D gene could be TRBD1 or TRBD2 (5 bases each). In germline, CDR1 is MDHEN, CDR2 SYDVKM. Trimming shortened V by 5 bases and J by 6 bases, and 24 bases separated the two germline ends. The CDR3 is 17 residues long. CDR3 sequence: CASSPRGKGPSSDTQYF. CDR3 nucleotides: TGTGCCAGCAGTCCCCGGGGTAAGGGGCCCTCGTCGGATACGCAGTATTTT.

The gene calls are TRBV28 and TRBJ2-7; D is possibly TRBD2 (6 bases). The CDR3 runs 18 residues. From germline, CDR1 is MDHEN and CDR2 SYDVKM. Trimming shortened V by 5 bases and J by 1 base, and 24 bases separated the two germline ends. CDR3 sequence: CASSPLSGESGTSYEQYF. For the CDR3, the DNA is TGTGCCAGCAGTCCACTGTCGGGGGAATCAGGGACGTCCTACGAGCAGTACTTC.

DNA of the CDR3: TGTGCCAGCAACATGGAACTAGCGGGAGCGAACACCGGGGAGCTGTTTTTT. It codes for CASNMELAGANTGELFF. This chain connects TRBV28 to TRBJ2-2; 11 nucleotides match TRBD2. The CDR3 is 17 residues long. Trimming cost V 7 bases and J 0 bases; bases outside gene matches: 7. Germline CDR1 is MDHEN and CDR2 is SYDVKM.

This chain connects TRBV5-1 to TRBJ2-7; 7 nucleotides line up with TRBD1. The CDR3 spans 14 residues. V lost 5 bases and J lost 0; bases outside the gene matches: 5. The germline CDR1 and CDR2 sequences are SGHRS and YFSETQ. The CDR3 DNA follows: TGCGCCAGCAGGGCCGGGACAGTCTCCTACGAGCAGTACTTC. Translated: CASRAGTVSYEQYF.

CDR3 nucleotides: TGTGCCAGCAGCGTAACATATGGGCTCCGCGAGCAGTACTTC. Its protein product is CASSVTYGLREQYF. J is TRBJ2-7 and V is TRBV9; no definite D call. V lost 1 base and J 6 bases, leaving 14 bases between the germline ends. The germline V gene has CDR1 SGDLS and CDR2 YYNGEE. This CDR3 has 14 amino acids.